This TCR beta chain was sequenced during a study of blood T cell repertoires in COVID-19. Study overall: The study drew acute and convalescent COVID-19 samples from the United States, Italy and Spain. PBMCs, B-cell-depleted T cells, or T cells were the source of the cDNA or gDNA that made up the material.

How the authors handled the data: Amplification of reference gene primers provided the estimated nucleated cell counts. Only in-frame clones appear in the TCRdb table, and some are missing; sequencing was by immunoSEQ multiplex PCR. Clone size and V and J calls were adopted from that table, with D and trimming inferred from the DNA. The sample holds around 500,000 clones, 75% to 90% seen once. The clonotype was recovered from a human donor in a cohort sampled during active COVID-19. Source material: peripheral blood.

CDR3 in DNA: TGTGCCAGCAGCTTAGCTGCAGGGGGCAGGGGCACTGAAGCTTTCTTT. Translated, it gives CASSLAAGGRGTEAFF. The chain recombines TRBV11-1 with TRBJ1-1, with 8 bases matching TRBD1. The ends lost 0 bases at V and 4 bases at J; junction bases unmatched: 7. This CDR3 has 16 residues. Germline-derived CDR1 and CDR2 are SGHAT and FQDESV (reference sequence). Variable domain in full (rest from reference TRBV11-1 and TRBJ1-1): EAEVAQSPRYKITEKSQAVAFWCDPISGHATLYWYRQILGQGPELLVQFQDESVVDDSQLPKDRFSAERLKGVDSTLKIQPAELGDSAMYLCASSLAAGGRGTEAFFGQGTRLTVV.